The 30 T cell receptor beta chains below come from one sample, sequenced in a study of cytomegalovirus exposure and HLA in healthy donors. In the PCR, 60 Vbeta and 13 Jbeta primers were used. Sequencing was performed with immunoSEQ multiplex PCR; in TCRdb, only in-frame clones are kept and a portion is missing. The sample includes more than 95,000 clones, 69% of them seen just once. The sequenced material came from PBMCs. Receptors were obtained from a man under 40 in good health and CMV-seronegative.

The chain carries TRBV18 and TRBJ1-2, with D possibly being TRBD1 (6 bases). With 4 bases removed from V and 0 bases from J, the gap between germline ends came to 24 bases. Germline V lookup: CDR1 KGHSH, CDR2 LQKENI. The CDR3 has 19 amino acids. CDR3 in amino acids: CASSQNPTGTTKANYGYTF. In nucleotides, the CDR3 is TGTGCCAGCTCACAGAATCCGACAGGAACAACCAAAGCTAACTATGGCTACACCTTC.

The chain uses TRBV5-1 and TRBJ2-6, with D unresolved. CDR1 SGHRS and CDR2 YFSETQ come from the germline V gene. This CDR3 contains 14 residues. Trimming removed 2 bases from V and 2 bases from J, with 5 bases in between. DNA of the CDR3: TGCGCCAGCAGCTTAACAGCTGGGGCCAACGTCCTGACTTTC. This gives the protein CASSLTAGANVLTF.

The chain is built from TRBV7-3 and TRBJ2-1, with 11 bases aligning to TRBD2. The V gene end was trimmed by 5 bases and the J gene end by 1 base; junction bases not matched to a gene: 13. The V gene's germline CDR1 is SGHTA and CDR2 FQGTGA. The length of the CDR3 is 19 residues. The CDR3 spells CASSPVIAGGPGSYNEQFF. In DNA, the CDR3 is TGTGCCAGCAGCCCCGTGATAGCGGGAGGGCCTGGGTCCTACAATGAGCAGTTCTTC.

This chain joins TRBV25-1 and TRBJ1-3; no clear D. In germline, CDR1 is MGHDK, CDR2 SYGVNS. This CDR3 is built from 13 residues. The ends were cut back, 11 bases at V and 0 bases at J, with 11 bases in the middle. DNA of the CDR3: TGTGCCGCGGCGGCTCGCTCTGGAAACACCATATATTTT. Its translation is CAAAARSGNTIYF.

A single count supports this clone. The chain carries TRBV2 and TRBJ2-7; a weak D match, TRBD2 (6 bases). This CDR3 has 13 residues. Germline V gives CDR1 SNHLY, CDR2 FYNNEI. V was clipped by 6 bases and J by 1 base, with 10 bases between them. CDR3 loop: CASSPGGSYEQYF. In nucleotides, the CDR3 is TGTGCCAGCAGCCCCGGAGGGTCCTACGAGCAGTACTTC.

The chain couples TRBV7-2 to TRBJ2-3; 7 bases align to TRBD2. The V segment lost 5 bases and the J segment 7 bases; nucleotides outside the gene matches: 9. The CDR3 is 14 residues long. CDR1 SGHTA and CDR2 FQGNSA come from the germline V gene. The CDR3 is CASSPRGELNTQYF. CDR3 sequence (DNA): TGTGCCAGCAGCCCACGGGGGGAGCTAAATACGCAGTATTTT.

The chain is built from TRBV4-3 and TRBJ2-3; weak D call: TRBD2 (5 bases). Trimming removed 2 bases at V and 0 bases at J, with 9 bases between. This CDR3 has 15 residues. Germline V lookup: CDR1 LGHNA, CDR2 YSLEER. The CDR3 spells CASSQIATSTDTQYF. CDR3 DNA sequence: TGCGCCAGCAGCCAAATAGCGACAAGCACAGATACGCAGTATTTT.

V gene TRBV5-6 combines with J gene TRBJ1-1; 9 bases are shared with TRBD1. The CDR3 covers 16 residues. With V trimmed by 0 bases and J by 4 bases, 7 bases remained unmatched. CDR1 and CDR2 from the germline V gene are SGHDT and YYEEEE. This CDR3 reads CASSLDRGRLGTEAFF. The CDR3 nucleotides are TGTGCCAGCAGCTTGGACAGGGGGCGTTTAGGCACTGAAGCTTTCTTT.

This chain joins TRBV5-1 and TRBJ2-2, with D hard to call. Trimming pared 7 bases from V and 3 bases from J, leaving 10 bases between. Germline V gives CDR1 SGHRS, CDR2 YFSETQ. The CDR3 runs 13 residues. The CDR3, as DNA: TGCGCCAGCCTAGGTTGGGACACCGGGGAGCTGTTTTTT. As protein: CASLGWDTGELFF.

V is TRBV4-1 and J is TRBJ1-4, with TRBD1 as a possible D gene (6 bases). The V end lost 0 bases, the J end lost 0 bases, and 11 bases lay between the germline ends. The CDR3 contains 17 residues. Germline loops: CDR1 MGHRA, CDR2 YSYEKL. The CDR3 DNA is TGCGCCAGCAGCCAAGATAGGACAGATGCAACTAATGAAAAACTGTTTTTT. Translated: CASSQDRTDATNEKLFF.

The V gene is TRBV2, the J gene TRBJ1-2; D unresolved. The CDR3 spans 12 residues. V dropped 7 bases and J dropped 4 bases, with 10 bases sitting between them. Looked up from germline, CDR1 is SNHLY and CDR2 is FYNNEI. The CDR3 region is CASMGDGYGYTF. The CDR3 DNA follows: TGTGCCAGCATGGGAGACGGCTATGGCTACACCTTC.

The CDR3 reads CASSQEETGRSYEQYF. The CDR3 nucleotides read TGCGCCAGCAGCCAAGAAGAGACTGGCCGCTCCTACGAGCAGTACTTC. The chain has TRBV4-3 and TRBJ2-7; no clear D gene. The V end was cut by 0 bases, the J end by 0 bases, with 12 bases between. The CDR3 covers 16 residues. The V gene's germline CDR1 is LGHNA and CDR2 YSLEER.

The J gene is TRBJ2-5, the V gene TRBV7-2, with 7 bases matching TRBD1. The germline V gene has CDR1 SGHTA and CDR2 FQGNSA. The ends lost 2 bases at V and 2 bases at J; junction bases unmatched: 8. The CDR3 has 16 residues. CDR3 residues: CASSLPLAGGQETQYF. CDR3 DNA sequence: TGTGCCAGCAGCTTACCCCTTGCAGGGGGACAAGAGACCCAGTACTTC.

The CDR3 DNA reads TGTGCCAGCAGTTTGGCAGGGACAGGAGGACCAGATACGCAGTATTTT. This encodes CASSLAGTGGPDTQYF. The chain has TRBV27 and TRBJ2-3; TRBD1 agrees at 8 bases. The germline CDR1 and CDR2 sequences are MNHEY and SMNVEV (reference sequence). Trimming took 3 bases from V and 4 from J; bases not matched to a gene: 9. CDR3 size: 16 residues.

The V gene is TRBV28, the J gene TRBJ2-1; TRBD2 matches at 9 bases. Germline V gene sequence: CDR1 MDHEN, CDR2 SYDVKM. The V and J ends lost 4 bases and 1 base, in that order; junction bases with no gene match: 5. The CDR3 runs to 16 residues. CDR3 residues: CASSSTSGWSYNEQFF. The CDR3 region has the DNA TGTGCCAGCAGTTCTACTAGCGGGTGGTCCTACAATGAGCAGTTCTTC.

The CDR3 nucleotides read TGCGCCAGCAGACGGACAGGGGCTGGGACTGAAGCTTTCTTT. Protein product: CASRRTGAGTEAFF. The chain uses TRBV4-3 and TRBJ1-1, with 9 bases lining up with TRBD1. Trimming cost V 6 bases and J 5 bases; bases outside gene matches: 7. The CDR3 is 14 residues long. The germline V gene has CDR1 LGHNA and CDR2 YSLEER.

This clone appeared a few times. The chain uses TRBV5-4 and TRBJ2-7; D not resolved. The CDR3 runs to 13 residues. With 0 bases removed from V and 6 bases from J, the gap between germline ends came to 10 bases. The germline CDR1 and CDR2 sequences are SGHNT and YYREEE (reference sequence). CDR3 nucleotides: TGTGCCAGCAGCTTGGACGGTTACCGCGAGCAGTACTTC. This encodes CASSLDGYREQYF.

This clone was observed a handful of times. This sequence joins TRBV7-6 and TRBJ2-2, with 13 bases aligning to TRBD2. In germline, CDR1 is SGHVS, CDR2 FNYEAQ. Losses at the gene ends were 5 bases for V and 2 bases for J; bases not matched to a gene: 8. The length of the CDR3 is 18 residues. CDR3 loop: CASSPALAGGPNTGELFF. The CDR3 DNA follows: TGTGCCAGCAGCCCCGCACTAGCGGGAGGGCCTAACACCGGGGAGCTGTTTTTT.

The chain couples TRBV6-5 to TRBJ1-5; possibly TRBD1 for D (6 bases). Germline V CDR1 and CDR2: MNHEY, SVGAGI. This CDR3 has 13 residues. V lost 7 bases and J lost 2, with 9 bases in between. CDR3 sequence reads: CASTGQRNQPQHF. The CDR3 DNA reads TGTGCCAGCACGGGACAACGCAATCAGCCCCAGCATTTT.

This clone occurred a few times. The CDR3, as DNA: TGTGCCAGCAGCGCCGACAGGGGTCAGCCCCAGCATTTT. Residues: CASSADRGQPQHF. The chain joins TRBV7-3 to TRBJ1-5; 8 nucleotides match TRBD1. The V and J ends lost 5 bases and 6 bases, in that order; junction bases with no gene match: 3. CDR1 SGHTA and CDR2 FQGTGA come from the germline V gene. The CDR3 is made up of 13 amino acids.

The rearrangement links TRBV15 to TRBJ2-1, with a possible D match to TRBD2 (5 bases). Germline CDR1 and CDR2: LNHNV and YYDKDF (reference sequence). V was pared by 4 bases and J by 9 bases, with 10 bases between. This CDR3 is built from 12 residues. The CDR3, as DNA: TGTGCCACCAGCATCCTGGCGGGTGAGCAGTTCTTC. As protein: CATSILAGEQFF.

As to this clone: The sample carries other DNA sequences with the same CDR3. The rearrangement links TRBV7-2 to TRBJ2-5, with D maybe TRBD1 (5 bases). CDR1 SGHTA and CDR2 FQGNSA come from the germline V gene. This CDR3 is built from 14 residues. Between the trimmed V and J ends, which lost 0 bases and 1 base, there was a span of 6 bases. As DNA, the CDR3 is TGTGCCAGCAGCTTAGCAGGGGCCCAAGAGACCCAGTACTTC. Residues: CASSLAGAQETQYF.

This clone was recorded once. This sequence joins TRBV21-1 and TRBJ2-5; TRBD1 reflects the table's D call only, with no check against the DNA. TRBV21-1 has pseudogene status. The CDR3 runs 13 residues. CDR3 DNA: TGTGCCAGCAGCAAAGAGGACACATGGACCCAGTACTTC. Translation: CASSKEDTWTQYF.

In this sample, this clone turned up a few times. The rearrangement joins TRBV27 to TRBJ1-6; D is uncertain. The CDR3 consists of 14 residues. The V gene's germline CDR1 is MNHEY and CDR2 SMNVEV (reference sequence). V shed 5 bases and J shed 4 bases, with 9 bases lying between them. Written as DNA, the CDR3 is TGTGCCAGCAGTGCGGAGAGATATAATTCACCCCTCCACTTT. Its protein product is CASSAERYNSPLHF.

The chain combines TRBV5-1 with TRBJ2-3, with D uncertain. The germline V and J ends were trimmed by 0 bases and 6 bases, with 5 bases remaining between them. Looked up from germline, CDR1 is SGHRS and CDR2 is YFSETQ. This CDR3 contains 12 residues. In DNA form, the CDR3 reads TGCGCCAGCAGCTTGGCCGCGGATACGCAGTATTTT. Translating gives CASSLAADTQYF.

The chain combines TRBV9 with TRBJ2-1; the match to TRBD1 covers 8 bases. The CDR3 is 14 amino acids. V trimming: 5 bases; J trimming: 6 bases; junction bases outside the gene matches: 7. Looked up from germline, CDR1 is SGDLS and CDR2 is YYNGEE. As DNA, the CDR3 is TGTGCCAGCAGTCTTAGACAGGGGCGCAATGAGCAGTTCTTC. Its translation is CASSLRQGRNEQFF.

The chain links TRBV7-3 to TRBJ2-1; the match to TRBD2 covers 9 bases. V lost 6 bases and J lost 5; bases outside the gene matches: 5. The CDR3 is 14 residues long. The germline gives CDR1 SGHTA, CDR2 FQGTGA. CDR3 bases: TGTGCCAGCAGTCTTAGCGGGAGTAACAATGAGCAGTTCTTC. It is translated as CASSLSGSNNEQFF.

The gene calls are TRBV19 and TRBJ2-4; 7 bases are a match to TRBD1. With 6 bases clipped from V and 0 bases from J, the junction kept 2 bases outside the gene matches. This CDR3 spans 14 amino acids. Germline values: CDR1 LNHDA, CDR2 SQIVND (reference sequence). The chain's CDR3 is CASSRQGAKNIQYF. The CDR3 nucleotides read TGTGCCAGTAGCCGACAGGGAGCCAAAAACATTCAGTACTTC. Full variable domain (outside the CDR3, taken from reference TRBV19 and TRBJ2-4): DGGITQSPKYLFRKEGQNVTLSCEQNLNHDAMYWYRQDPGQGLRLIYYSQIVNDFQKGDIAEGYSVSREKKESFPLTVTSAQKNPTAFYLCASSRQGAKNIQYFGAGTRLSVL.

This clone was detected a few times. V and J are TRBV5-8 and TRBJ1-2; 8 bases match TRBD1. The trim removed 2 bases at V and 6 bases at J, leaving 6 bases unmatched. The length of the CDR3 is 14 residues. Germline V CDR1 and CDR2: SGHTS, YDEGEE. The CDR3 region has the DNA TGTGCCAGCAGCTTCGCTGGACAGGGCGATGGCTACACCTTC. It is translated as CASSFAGQGDGYTF.

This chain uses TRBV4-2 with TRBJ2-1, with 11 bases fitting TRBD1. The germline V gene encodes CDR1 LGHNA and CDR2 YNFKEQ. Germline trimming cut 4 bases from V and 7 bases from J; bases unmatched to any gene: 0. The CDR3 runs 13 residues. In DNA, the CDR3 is TGTGCCAGCAGCCGGGACAGGGGGAATGAGCAGTTCTTC. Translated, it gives CASSRDRGNEQFF.